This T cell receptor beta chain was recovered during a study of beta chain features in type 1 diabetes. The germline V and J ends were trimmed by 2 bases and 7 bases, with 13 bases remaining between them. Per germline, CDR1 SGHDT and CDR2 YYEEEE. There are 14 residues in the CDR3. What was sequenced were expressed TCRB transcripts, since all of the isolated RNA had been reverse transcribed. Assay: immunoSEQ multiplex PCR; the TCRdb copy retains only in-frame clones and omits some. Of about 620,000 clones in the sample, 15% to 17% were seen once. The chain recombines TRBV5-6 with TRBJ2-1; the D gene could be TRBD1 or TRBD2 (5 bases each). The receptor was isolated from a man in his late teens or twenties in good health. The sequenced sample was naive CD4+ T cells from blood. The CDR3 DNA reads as TGTGCCAGCAGCTTTGGAGGACATAGGAATGAGCAGTTCTTC. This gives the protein CASSFGGHRNEQFF.